This T cell receptor (beta chain) was obtained from a study of identical twins. Overall study findings and caveats: Sequences that were out-of-frame, alpha and twin-shared displayed an excess of low generation probability. It was possible that invariant MAIT and iNKT cells partly confounded the zero-insertion analyses.

There are a few counts of this clonotype. Antigen: not known. V was clipped by 0 bases and J by 10 bases, with 10 bases between them. CDR3 length: 14 residues. Germline V gives CDR1 KGHSH, CDR2 LQKENI. TCRdb fed the 5' RACE reads into MiXCR, producing one record per CDR3 protein. Of approximately 890,000 distinct CDR3 sequences listed, 9% to 15% are singletons. These data also formed part of another study, on yellow fever vaccine responses in identical twins.

The TCR was taken from a woman aged 18-29 years in good health. This chain joins TRBV18 and TRBJ1-6; no reliable D call. The sequencing sample was made of PBMCs. This chain's CDR3 is CASSPPNFRSPLHF. As DNA, the CDR3 is TGTGCCAGCTCACCACCGAATTTTAGGTCACCCCTCCACTTT.